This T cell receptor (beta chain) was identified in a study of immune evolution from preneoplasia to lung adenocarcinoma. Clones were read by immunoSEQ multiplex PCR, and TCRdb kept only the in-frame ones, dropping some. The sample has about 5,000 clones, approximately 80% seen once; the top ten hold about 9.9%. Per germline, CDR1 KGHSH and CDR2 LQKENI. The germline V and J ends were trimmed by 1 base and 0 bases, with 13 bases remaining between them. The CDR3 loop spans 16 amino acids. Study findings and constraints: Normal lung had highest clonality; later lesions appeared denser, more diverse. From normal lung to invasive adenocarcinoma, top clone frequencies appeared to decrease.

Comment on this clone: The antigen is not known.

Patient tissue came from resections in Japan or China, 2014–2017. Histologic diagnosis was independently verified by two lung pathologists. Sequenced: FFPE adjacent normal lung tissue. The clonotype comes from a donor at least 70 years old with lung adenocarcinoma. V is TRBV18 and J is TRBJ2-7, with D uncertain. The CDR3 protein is CASSPRERFNSYEQYF. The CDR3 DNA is TGTGCCAGCTCACCACGCGAGCGCTTTAACTCCTACGAGCAGTACTTC.